This T cell receptor (beta chain) is drawn from a study of OX40 agonist ivuxolimab in advanced cancers. The assay was immunoSEQ multiplex PCR, and TCRdb's table has in-frame clones only and misses some. The sample has some 57,000 clones, 75% to 90% seen once. This TCR was recovered from an adult with an advanced solid tumor such as melanoma, head and neck, liver or kidney cancer. The specimen was CD4+ or CD8+ T cells sorted from blood, collected in a trial of the OX40 agonist ivuxolimab.

The CDR3 protein is CASSIEGTSTDTQYF. For the CDR3, the DNA is TGTGCCAGTAGTATAGAAGGGACTAGCACAGATACGCAGTATTTT. The V call is TRBV19, the J call TRBJ2-3, with a possible D match to TRBD2 (6 bases). Per the germline V gene, CDR1 is LNHDA and CDR2 is SQIVND (reference sequence). Trimming took 0 bases from V and 0 from J, leaving 7 bases between them. The CDR3 has 15 residues.